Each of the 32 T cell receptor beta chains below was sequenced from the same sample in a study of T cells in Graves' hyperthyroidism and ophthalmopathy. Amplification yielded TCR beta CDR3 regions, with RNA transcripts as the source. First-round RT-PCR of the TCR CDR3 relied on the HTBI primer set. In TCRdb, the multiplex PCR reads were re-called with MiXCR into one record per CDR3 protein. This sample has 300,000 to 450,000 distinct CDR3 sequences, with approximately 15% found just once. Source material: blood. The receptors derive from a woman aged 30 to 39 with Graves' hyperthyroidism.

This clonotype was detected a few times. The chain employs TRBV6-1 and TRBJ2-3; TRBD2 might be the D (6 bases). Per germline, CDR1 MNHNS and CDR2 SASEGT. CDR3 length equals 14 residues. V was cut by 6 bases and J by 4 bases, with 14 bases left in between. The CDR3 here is CASRLATVADTQYF. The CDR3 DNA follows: TGTGCCAGCAGGCTAGCGACGGTGGCAGATACGCAGTATTTT.

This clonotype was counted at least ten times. CDR3 in amino acids: CASSPVSRGLTTEAFF. CDR3 nucleotide sequence: TGTGCCAGCAGCCCCGTGTCGCGGGGATTGACCACTGAAGCTTTCTTT. The chain links TRBV5-5 to TRBJ1-1; no clear D gene. Trimming removed 4 bases at V and 4 bases at J, with 20 bases between. Germline V lookup: CDR1 SGHKS, CDR2 YYEKEE (reference sequence). This CDR3 has 16 residues. Filled out from reference TRBV5-5 and TRBJ1-1, the complete variable domain reads DAGVTQSPTHLIKTRGQQVTLRCSPISGHKSVSWYQQVLGQGPQFIFQYYEKEERGRGNFPDRFSARQFPNYSSELNVNALLLGDSALYLCASSPVSRGLTTEAFFGQGTRLTVV.

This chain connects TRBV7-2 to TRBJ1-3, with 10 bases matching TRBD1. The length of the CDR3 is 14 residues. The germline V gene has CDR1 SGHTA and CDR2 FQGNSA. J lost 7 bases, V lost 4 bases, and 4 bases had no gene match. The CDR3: CASSSWTGGNTIYF. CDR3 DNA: TGTGCCAGCAGCTCCTGGACAGGGGGGAACACCATATATTTT.

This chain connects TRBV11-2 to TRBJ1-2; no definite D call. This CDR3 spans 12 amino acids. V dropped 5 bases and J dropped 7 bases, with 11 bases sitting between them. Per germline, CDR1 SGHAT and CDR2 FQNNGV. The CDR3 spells CASSDRTGGYTF. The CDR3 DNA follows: TGTGCCAGCAGCGACCGGACGGGTGGCTACACCTTC. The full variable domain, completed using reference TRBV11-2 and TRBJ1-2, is EAGVAQSPRYKIIEKRQSVAFWCNPISGHATLYWYQQILGQGPKLLIQFQNNGVVDDSQLPKDRFSAERLKGVDSTLKIQPAKLEDSAVYLCASSDRTGGYTFGSGTRLTVV.

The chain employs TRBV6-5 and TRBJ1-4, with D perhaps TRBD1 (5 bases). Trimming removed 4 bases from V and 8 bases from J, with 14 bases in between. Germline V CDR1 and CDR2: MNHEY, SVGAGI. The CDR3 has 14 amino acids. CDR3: CASSWGGSREKLFF. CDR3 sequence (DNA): TGTGCCAGCAGTTGGGGGGGAAGCAGAGAAAAACTGTTTTTT.

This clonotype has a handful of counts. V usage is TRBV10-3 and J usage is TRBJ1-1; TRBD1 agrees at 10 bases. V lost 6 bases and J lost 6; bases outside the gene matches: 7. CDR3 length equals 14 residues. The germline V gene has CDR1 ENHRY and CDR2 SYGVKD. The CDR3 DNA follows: TGTGCCATCAGGCCGACAGGGGGCTTATCTGAAGCTTTCTTT. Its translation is CAIRPTGGLSEAFF.

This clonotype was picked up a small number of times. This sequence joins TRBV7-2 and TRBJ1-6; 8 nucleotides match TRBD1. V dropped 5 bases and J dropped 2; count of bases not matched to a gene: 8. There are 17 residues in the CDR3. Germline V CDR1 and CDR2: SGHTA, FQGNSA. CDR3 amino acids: CASSPGDRRAYNSPLHF. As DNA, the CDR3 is TGTGCCAGCAGCCCAGGGGACAGGCGAGCCTATAATTCACCCCTCCACTTT.

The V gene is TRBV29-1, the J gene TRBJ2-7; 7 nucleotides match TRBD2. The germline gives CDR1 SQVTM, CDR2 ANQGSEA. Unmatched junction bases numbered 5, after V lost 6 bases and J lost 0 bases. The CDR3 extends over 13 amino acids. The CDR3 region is CSVVLADSYEQYF. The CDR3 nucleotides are TGCAGCGTGGTCCTAGCGGACTCCTACGAGCAGTACTTC.

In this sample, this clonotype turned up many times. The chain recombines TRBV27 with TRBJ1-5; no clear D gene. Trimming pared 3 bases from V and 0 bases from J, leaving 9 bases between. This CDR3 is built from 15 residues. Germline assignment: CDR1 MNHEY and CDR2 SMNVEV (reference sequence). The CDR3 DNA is TGTGCCAGCAGTTTGGCATCCGATAGCAATCAGCCCCAGCATTTT. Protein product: CASSLASDSNQPQHF.

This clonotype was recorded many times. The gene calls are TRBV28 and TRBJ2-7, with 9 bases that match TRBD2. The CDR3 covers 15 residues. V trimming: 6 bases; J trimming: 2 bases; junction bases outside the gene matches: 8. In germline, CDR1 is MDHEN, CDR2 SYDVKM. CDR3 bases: TGTGCCAGCAGGTTGGAGACTAGCGGCACCTACGAGCAGTACTTC. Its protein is CASRLETSGTYEQYF.

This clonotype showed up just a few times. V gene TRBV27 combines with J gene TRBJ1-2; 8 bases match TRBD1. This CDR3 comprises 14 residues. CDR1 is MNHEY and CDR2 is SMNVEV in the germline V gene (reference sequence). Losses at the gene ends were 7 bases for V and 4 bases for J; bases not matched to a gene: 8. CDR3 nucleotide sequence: TGTGCCAGCAAGTCCGCAGGGGGCCTCTATGGCTACACCTTC. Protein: CASKSAGGLYGYTF.

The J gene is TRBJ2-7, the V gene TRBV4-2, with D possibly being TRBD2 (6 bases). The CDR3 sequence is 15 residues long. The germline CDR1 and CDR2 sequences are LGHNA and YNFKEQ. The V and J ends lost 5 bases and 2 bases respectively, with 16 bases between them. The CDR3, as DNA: TGTGCCAGCAGCGTGGCGGGGAGCACCCCCTACGAGCAGTACTTC. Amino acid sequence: CASSVAGSTPYEQYF.

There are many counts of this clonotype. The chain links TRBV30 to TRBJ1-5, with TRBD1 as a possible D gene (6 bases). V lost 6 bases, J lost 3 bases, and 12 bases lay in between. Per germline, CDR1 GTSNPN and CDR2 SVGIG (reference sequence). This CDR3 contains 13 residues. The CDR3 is CACTGIDNQPQHF. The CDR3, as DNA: TGTGCCTGCACAGGGATAGACAATCAGCCCCAGCATTTT.

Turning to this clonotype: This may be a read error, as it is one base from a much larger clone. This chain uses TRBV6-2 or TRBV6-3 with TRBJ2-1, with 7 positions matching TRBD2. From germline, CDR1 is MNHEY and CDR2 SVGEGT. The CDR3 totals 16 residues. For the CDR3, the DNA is TGTGCCAGCAAAACGGGAGGCCAATACTCCTACAGTGAGCAGTTCTTC. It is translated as CASKTGGQYSYSEQFF.

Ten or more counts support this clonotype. CDR3 DNA: TGTGCCAGCAGCCCAACAGGGGCGGGAGGGAACACAGATACGCAGTATTTT. This codes for CASSPTGAGGNTDTQYF. The gene calls are TRBV27 and TRBJ2-3; 9 positions match TRBD2. The CDR3 has 17 amino acids. V lost 6 bases and J lost 2; bases outside the gene matches: 12. Germline V gene sequence: CDR1 MNHEY, CDR2 SMNVEV (reference sequence).

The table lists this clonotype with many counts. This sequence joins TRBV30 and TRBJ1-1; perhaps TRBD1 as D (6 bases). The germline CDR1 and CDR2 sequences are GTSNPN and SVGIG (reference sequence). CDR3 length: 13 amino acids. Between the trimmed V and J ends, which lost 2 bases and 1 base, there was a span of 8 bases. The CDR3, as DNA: TGTGCCTGGAGTAGGACAGAGAACACTGAAGCTTTCTTT. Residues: CAWSRTENTEAFF.

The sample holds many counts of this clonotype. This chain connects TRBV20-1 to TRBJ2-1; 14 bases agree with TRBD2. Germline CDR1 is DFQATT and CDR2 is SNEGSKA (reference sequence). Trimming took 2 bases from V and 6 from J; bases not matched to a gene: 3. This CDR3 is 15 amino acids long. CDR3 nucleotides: TGCAGTGCTAGAACTGGGACTAGCGGGAGCAATGAGCAGTTCTTC. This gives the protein CSARTGTSGSNEQFF.

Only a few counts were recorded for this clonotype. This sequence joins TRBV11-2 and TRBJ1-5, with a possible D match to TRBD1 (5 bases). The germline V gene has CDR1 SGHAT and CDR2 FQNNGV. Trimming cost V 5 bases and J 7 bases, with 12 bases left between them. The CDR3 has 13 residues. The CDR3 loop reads CASSLLEGQPQHF. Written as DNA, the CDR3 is TGTGCCAGCAGCCTGTTAGAGGGGCAGCCCCAGCATTTT.

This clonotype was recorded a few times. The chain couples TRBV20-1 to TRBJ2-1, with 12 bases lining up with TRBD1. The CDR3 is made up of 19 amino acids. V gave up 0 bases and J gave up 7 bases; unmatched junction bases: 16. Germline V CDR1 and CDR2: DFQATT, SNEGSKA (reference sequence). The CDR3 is CSARDPNKAGTGGKNEQFF. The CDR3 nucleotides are TGCAGTGCTAGAGATCCCAACAAAGCCGGGACAGGGGGCAAAAATGAGCAGTTCTTC.

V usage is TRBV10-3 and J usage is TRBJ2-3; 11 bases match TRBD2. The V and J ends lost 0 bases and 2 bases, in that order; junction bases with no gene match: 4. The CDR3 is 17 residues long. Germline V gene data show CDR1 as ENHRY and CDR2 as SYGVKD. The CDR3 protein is CAISESSGRADTDTQYF. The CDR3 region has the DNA TGTGCCATCAGTGAGTCTAGCGGGAGGGCCGACACAGATACGCAGTATTTT.

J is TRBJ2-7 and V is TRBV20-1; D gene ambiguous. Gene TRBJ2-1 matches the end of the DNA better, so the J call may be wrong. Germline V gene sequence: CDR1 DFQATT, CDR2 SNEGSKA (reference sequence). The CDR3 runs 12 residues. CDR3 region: CSAILTPYEQFF. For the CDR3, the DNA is TGCAGTGCTATACTGACCCCCTACGAGCAGTTCTTC.

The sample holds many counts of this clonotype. CDR3 nucleotide sequence: TGCGCCAGCAGCTCGACGACTAGCGGGGGAACCTACGAGCAGTACTTC. Protein product: CASSSTTSGGTYEQYF. The J gene is TRBJ2-7, the V gene TRBV5-1; 12 bases map to TRBD2. The CDR3 covers 16 residues. Trimming cost V 3 bases and J 2 bases; bases outside gene matches: 6. Germline V gene lookup returns CDR1 SGHRS and CDR2 YFSETQ.

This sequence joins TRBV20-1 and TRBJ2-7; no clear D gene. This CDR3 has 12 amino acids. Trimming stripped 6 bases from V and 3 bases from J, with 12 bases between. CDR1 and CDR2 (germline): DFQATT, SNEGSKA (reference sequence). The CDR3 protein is CSAATDLYEQYF. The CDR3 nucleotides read TGCAGTGCGGCGACGGATCTCTACGAGCAGTACTTC.

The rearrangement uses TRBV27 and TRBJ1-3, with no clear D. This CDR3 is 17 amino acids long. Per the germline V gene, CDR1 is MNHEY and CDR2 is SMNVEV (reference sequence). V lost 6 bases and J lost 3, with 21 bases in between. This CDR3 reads CASSPGPGVLGGNTIYF. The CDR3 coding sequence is TGTGCCAGCAGCCCCGGCCCCGGGGTGCTAGGTGGAAACACCATATATTTT.

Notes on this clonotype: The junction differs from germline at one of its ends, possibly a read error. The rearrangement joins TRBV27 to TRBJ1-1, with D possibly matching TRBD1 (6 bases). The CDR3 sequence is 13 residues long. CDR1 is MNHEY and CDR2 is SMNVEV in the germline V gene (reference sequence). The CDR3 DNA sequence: TGTGTCAGCAGTTTACGAGGGGGCACTGAAGCTTTCTTT. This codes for CVSSLRGGTEAFF.

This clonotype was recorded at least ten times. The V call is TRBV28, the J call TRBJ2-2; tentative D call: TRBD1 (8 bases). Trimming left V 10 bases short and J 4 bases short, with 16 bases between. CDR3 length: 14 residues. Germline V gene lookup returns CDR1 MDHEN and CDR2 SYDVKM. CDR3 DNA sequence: TGTGCCACCCTCACAGGGGGGGCCACCGGGGAGCTGTTTTTT. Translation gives CATLTGGATGELFF. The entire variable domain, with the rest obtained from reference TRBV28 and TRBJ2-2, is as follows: DVKVTQSSRYLVKRTGEKVFLECVQDMDHENMFWYRQDPGLGLRLIYFSYDVKMKEKGDIPEGYSVSREKKERFSLILESASTNQTSMYLCATLTGGATGELFFGEGSRLTVL.

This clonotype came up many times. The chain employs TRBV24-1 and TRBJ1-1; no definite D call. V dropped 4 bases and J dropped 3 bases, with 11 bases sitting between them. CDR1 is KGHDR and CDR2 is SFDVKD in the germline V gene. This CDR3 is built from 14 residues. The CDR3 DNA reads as TGTGCCACCAGTGACCCGAGGAGGGACACTGAAGCTTTCTTT. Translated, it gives CATSDPRRDTEAFF.

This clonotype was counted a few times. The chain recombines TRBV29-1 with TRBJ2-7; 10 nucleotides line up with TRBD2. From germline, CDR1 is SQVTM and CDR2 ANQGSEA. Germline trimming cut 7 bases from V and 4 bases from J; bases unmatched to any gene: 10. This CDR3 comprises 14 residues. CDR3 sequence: CSAVRASGSYEQYF. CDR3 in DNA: TGCAGCGCCGTCCGCGCTAGCGGGAGTTACGAGCAGTACTTC.

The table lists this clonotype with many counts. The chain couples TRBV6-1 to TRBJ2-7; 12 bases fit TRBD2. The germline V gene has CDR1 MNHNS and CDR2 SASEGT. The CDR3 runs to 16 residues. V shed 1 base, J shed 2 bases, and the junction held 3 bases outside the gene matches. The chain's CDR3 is CASSEGGLAGTYEQYF. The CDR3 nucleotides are TGTGCCAGCAGTGAAGGGGGACTAGCGGGTACCTACGAGCAGTACTTC.

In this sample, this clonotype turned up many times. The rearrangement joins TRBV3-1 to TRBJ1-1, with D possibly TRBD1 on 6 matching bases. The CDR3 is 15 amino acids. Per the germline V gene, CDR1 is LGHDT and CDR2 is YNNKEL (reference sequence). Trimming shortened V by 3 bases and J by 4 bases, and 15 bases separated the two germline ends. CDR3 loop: CASSHRGGGSTEAFF. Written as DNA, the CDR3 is TGTGCCAGCAGCCACCGGGGGGGCGGGAGCACTGAAGCTTTCTTT.

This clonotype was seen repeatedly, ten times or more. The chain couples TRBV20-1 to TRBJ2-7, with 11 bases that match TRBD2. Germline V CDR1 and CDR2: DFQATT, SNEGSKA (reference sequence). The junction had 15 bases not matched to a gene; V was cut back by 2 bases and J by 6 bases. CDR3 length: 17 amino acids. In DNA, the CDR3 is TGCAGTGCTAGAAGTCCAGTAGGTCTAGCGGGAGGTCTCGAGCAGTACTTC. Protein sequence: CSARSPVGLAGGLEQYF.

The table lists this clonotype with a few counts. CDR3 region: CASTELGEAFF. The CDR3 nucleotides read TGTGCCAGCACCGAGCTTGGGGAAGCTTTCTTT. The rearrangement joins TRBV25-1 to TRBJ1-1; D remains unclear. This CDR3 has 11 residues. Trimming cost V 7 bases and J 8 bases, with 11 bases left between them. Germline assignment: CDR1 MGHDK and CDR2 SYGVNS.